Listed below are T cell receptor beta chains from one sample, sequenced in a study of blood T cells in healthy people across ages. In TCRdb, the 5' RACE reads were re-called with MiXCR into one record per CDR3 protein. The sample records 580,000 or so distinct CDR3 sequences, roughly 48% being singletons. Sequenced: blood. All receptors come from a man aged 80 or over in good health. CDR3s include the opening cysteine and the closing phenylalanine or tryptophan. The D gene is left open where the match is weak. Size values are once, few and many counts, or a class for expanded clones, and some rows have none.

TRBJ2-7 | TRBV20-1 | . | few | TGCAGTGCTTGGACAACTAGCTCCTACGAGCAGTACTTC | CSAWTTSSYEQYF
TRBJ1-1 | TRBV20-1 | . | . | TGCAGTGCTAGAGTCGGGGGGGCGAGGACTGAAGCTTTCTTT | CSARVGGARTEAFF
TRBJ2-4 | TRBV7-9 | . | few | TGTGCCAGCAGCCCTAGTGGGGGTACTCTCCATCGGGAGCAGTACTTC | CASSPSGGTLHREQYF
TRBJ1-6 | TRBV19 | TRBD1 | . | TGTGCCAGTAGTACCGGACAGGGAAAAAATTCACCCCTCCACTTT | CASSTGQGKNSPLHF
TRBJ1-2 | TRBV20-1 | . | . | TGCAGTGCCCCCGAGGGGATTCCGGGTGGCTACACCTTC | CSAPEGIPGGYTF
TRBJ1-2 | TRBV9 | . | once | TGTGCCAGCAGCGGGACAGCGGCCTCTGGCTATGGCTACACCTTC | CASSGTAASGYGYTF
TRBJ1-1 | TRBV29-1 | . | . | TGCAGCGTTGGGGAAGGGGGGGGGAACACTGAAGCTTTCTTT | CSVGEGGGNTEAFF
TRBJ2-3 | TRBV30 | . | . | TGTGCCTGGAGAGCCAGGGTGGCAGATACGCAGTATTTT | CAWRARVADTQYF
TRBJ1-1 | TRBV10-3 | . | . | TGTGCCATCAGTGTAATGACTGAAGCTTTCTTT | CAISVMTEAFF
TRBJ2-2 | TRBV6-5 | . | many | TGTGCCAGCAGTTACCGGGACTGGGACACCGGGGAGCTGTTTTTT | CASSYRDWDTGELFF
TRBJ1-2 | TRBV5-1 | TRBD1 | few | TGCGCCAGCAGTCCGACAGGGACGGATGGCTACACCTTC | CASSPTGTDGYTF
TRBJ2-7 | TRBV6-5 | . | . | TGTGCCGGCAGTAGGTGGGAGGAAGGCAATGAGCAGTACTTC | CAGSRWEEGNEQYF
TRBJ1-1 | TRBV6-5 | . | many | TGTGCCAGCAGTACGGGGGCCAGGGCTTTCTTT | CASSTGARAFF
TRBJ1-2 | TRBV7-2 | . | few | TGTGCCAGCAGCGCCAGTGGCCCAGGGGCTGGCTACACCTTC | CASSASGPGAGYTF
TRBJ1-1 | TRBV3-1 | . | few | TGTGCCAGCAGCCAAGATTGGAGGCAGCGGAACACTGAAGCTTTCTTT | CASSQDWRQRNTEAFF
TRBJ2-5 | TRBV3-1 | . | . | TGTGCCAGCAGCCAAGATGACGAGACCCAGTACTTC | CASSQDDETQYF
TRBJ2-6 | TRBV20-1 | TRBD2 | few | TGCAGTGCTATACCCCCGGGGGGGAACAAAGCTGGGGCCAACGTCCTGACTTTC | CSAIPPGGNKAGANVLTF
TRBJ2-1 | TRBV7-2 | TRBD1 | few | TGTGCCAGCAGCTTCCGGGACAGGGTCGATGAGCAGTTCTTC | CASSFRDRVDEQFF
TRBJ2-2 | TRBV6-5 | . | . | TGTGCCAGCCTGAGCAGGGGACTTAACACCGGGGAGCTGTTTTTT | CASLSRGLNTGELFF
TRBJ1-1 | TRBV7-2 | TRBD1 | . | TGTGCCAGCAGCTTCGGGACAGGACACACTGAAGCTTTCTTT | CASSFGTGHTEAFF
TRBJ1-5 | TRBV10-3 | . | few | TGTGCCATCAGGAACGCGGGAGGCAATCAGCCCCAGCATTTT | CAIRNAGGNQPQHF
TRBJ1-2 | TRBV29-1 | TRBD1 | few | TGCAGCGCCCGAGGGACAGACACTAACTATGGCTACACCTTC | CSARGTDTNYGYTF
TRBJ2-5 | TRBV5-5 | TRBD2 | few | TGTGCCAGCAGCTTCACGGCGGATAGCGGGGCGGAGACCCAGTACTTC | CASSFTADSGAETQYF
TRBJ1-4 | TRBV2 | . | . | TGTGCCAGCAGAATGACAGGTGCCAGCGGGGAAAAACTGTTTTTT | CASRMTGASGEKLFF
TRBJ2-5 | TRBV6-5 | . | . | TGTGCCAGCAGCCCCCGAGGGAAAGAGACCCAGTACTTC | CASSPRGKETQYF
TRBJ1-4 | TRBV12-3/TRBV12-4 | . | . | TGTGCCAGCAGAACAGGGTCGGACGAAAAACTGTTTTTT | CASRTGSDEKLFF
TRBJ2-7 | TRBV4-3 | TRBD2 | . | TGCGCCAGCAGCCAAGATGCGGGACTAGCGGGGTACAATGAGCAGTACTTC | CASSQDAGLAGYNEQYF
TRBJ2-1 | TRBV6-5 | TRBD2 | many | TGTGCCAGCAGTCCTCTAGCGGGAGGGACCTACAATGAGCAGTTCTTC | CASSPLAGGTYNEQFF
TRBJ2-7 | TRBV21-1 | . | few | TGTGCCAGCAGCAAGCATCCTTCCTACGAGCAGTACTTC | CASSKHPSYEQYF
TRBJ2-7 | TRBV27 | . | . | TGTGCCAGCAGCTCTAGGGGGGGCGCTTGGTACGAGCAGTACTTC | CASSSRGGAWYEQYF
TRBJ1-2 | TRBV21-1 | . | few | TGTGCCAGCAGCAAAGCGCCAGGGGGCGGTTGCGGCTACACCTTC | CASSKAPGGGCGYTF
TRBJ1-2 | TRBV11-2 | . | . | TGTGCCAGCAGCTCGTGGGCGGACTATGGCTACACCTTC | CASSSWADYGYTF
TRBJ2-1 | TRBV3-1 | TRBD1 | few | TGTGCCAGCAGCCATCAGGGACAGCTATACAATGAGCAGTTCTTC | CASSHQGQLYNEQFF
TRBJ2-1 | TRBV7-2 | TRBD2 | . | TGTGCCAGCAGCTTAGAAGGGGCCGGGGGGGCGTACAATGAGCAGTTCTTC | CASSLEGAGGAYNEQFF
TRBJ2-1 | TRBV12-5 | TRBD1 | . | TGTGCTAGTGGTTTTTCCACAGGGGGCGCACCCAATGAGCAGTTCTTC | CASGFSTGGAPNEQFF